This T cell receptor beta chain comes out of a study of T cells in Graves' hyperthyroidism and ophthalmopathy (dated by TCRdb to the late 2010s). Describing the broader study: Peripheral blood was sampled at the time of initial diagnosis, prior to any treatment. To identify distinguishing TCR V-J signatures, a discovery cohort of around 100 patients was used, comprising some 45 with Graves' ophthalmopathy and 57 with stable Graves' hyperthyroidism. Whether ophthalmopathy could be predicted prospectively was tested in an independent validation cohort made up of under 20 hyperthyroidism patients plus 17 patients who later progressed to ophthalmopathy. The 100 discovery patients were divided at random into training and test sets in a 7:3 ratio. In about six Graves' hyperthyroidism patients, the study also compared T-cell repertoires from thyroid tissue with T-cell repertoires from blood. Following sampling, methimazole starting at 30 mg daily was given to hyperthyroidism patients, and high-dose intravenous methylprednisolone was given to ophthalmopathy patients. The paper describes TCR Vbeta CDR3 sequencing of 120 to 150 peripheral blood samples, made up of about 40 ophthalmopathy patients, roughly 80 hyperthyroidism patients and approximately 17 progressor patients.

Hyperthyroidism patients were newly diagnosed, with disease duration under 2 months, and aged 18 to 65 years. Exclusion was applied to patients with uncontrolled infections, other autoimmune diseases, pregnancy or lactation. Diagnoses relied on clinical symptoms, serum thyroxine and TRAb, thyroid ultrasound and orbital computed tomography. Blood from progressor patients was drawn when they were first diagnosed with hyperthyroidism, before any ophthalmopathy symptoms appeared. PBMCs were isolated from more than 8 ml of fresh peripheral blood by Ficoll-Paque density gradient centrifugation. Progressor patients were defined as those initially diagnosed with Graves' hyperthyroidism in whom ophthalmopathy developed during follow-up. Trizol reagent was used to extract total RNA, and RNA quality was then checked on an Agilent 2100 Bioanalyzer. The CDR3 holds 17 amino acids from the cysteine to the phenylalanine. This entry keeps only the CDR3 DNA: 51 bases, framed from base 1. The junction shows trimming of 2 bases on V and 5 bases on J, plus 21 bases between the germline ends. CDR1 MNHEY and CDR2 SVGAGI were looked up in the germline V gene.

Summary of the overall study and its limitations: Sample size was not statistically predetermined, and blinding of investigators to group allocation was not performed. In cross-validation, a model built on a 13 V-J signature told ophthalmopathy apart from stable hyperthyroidism with 85% to 90% sensitivity and about 81% specificity, and in testing the same model reached 80%/75%. Blood samples also contained most of the expanded thyroid clonotypes (frequency above 0.001), which suggests that blood repertoires may reflect thyroid immune responses. In validation, the model predicted progression to ophthalmopathy a median of about 6.5 months before onset, with about 71% sensitivity and 72.22% specificity.

TCR beta CDR3 regions were amplified from RNA transcripts. The TCR CDR3 was subjected to a first round of RT-PCR using the HTBI primer set and the Qiagen OneStep RT-PCR kit. Libraries were constructed in a second round of multiplex PCR, after which size selection and purification were performed. Libraries were sequenced paired-end with 100 bp reads on an Illumina HiSeq2000. Turning to the authors' computational methods: SOAPnuke was used to process the raw data, with reads discarded if the reads contained adapters or uncalled bases, had a mean Phred below 15, or lacked an exact constant-primer or identifier match. High-quality paired reads were merged using COPE v1.2.5, and each unique nucleotide sequence was defined as a clonotype. MiTCR v1.1 was used to align clonotypes to the IMGT TRBV, TRBD and TRBJ reference segments. Only V-J combinations with frequency above 0.0001, covering approximately 99% of repertoires, were analysed. The TCS score was defined as the ratio of F50 (clonal expansion) to E x V (chaos), calculated using BLOSUM62-based TCRdist between CDR3 peptides within each V-J. Welch's t-statistics and random forest reduced around 550 V-J features to roughly 13, which were used in a naive Bayes classifier (R e1071). TCRdb reworked the public reads: Q25 trimming with fastp, MiXCR clone assembly, productive beta chains retained. Every entry covers one CDR3 protein and lists the most common genes and DNA from its rows. The V and J calls and clone size are TCRdb's, not the authors'. The sample table records around 350,000 distinct CDR3 sequences; 15% to 19% of these occur just once. The ten largest clones add up to around a quarter of the sample.

This clonotype has a count of ten or more. The target of this receptor is not known. No per-base quality is available; no much larger clone lies one base away. The sample was blood. This TCR came from a young woman with Graves' hyperthyroidism that later progressed to Graves' ophthalmopathy. The receptor chain draws on TRBV6-5 and TRBJ2-5; too little of a D gene remains to name it. CDR3 reads: CASSYSNRLESWETQYF. The DNA sequence follows: TGTGCCAGCAGTTACAGCAACAGACTCGAATCATGGGAGACCCAGTACTTC.